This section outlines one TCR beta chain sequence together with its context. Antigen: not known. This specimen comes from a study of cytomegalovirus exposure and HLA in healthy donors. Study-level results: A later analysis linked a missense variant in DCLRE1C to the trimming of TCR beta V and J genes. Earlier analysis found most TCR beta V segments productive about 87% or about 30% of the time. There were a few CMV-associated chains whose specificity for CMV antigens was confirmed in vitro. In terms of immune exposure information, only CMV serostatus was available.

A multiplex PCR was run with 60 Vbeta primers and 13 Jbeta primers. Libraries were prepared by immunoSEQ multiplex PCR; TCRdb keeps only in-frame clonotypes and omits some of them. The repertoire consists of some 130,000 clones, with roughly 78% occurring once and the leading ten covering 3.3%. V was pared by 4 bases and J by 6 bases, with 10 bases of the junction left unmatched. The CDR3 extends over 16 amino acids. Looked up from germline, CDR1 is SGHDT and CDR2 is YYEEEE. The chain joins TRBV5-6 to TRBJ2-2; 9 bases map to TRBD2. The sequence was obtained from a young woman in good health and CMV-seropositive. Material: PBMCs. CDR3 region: CASSIPSGVGPGELFF. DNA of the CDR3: TGTGCCAGCAGCATACCTAGCGGGGTTGGCCCCGGGGAGCTGTTTTTT.